This T cell receptor beta chain came from a study of OX40 agonist ivuxolimab in advanced cancers. On the study more broadly: Six ivuxolimab dose levels, 0.01 to 10 mg/kg, were given intravenously every 2 weeks. Participants, roughly 80% male, averaged about 59 years of age, ranging from about 20 to 80. Three individuals attained partial responses, comprising one hepatocellular carcinoma case and two cutaneous melanoma cases.

The V gene's germline CDR1 is MNHEY and CDR2 SVGAGI. V was trimmed by 0 bases and J by 2 bases, leaving 5 bases between them. CDR3 length: 13 residues. Generated by immunoSEQ multiplex PCR, the TCRdb table keeps only in-frame clones and is missing some. The sample has approximately 33,000 clones; approximately 90% are singletons. This receptor was identified in an adult with an advanced solid tumor such as melanoma, head and neck, liver or kidney cancer. The chain combines TRBV6-5 with TRBJ2-7; D gene unclear. The specimen comprised CD4+ or CD8+ T cells sorted from blood, sampled in a trial of the OX40 agonist ivuxolimab. CDR3 loop: CASSYSGTYEQYF. In DNA form, the CDR3 reads TGTGCCAGCAGTTACTCGGGTACCTACGAGCAGTACTTC.